The 12 T cell receptor beta chains reported below all come from one sample, sequenced in a study of shared T cell receptors in the human thymus. Clones were read by immunoSEQ multiplex PCR, and TCRdb kept only the in-frame ones, dropping some. The table includes about 710,000 clones, around 87% detected once. This sample was also put to use in a study of human thymus T cells.

The sample was thymocytes. These receptor sequences come from a boy under two years old with a congenital heart defect.

The chain links TRBV4-3 to TRBJ1-1; 12 bases align to TRBD1. The junction had 12 bases not matched to a gene; V was cut back by 0 bases and J by 4 bases. The CDR3 totals 19 residues. CDR1 is LGHNA, CDR2 YSLEER, per germline. The chain's CDR3 is CASSQDLYPGTGGGTEAFF. The CDR3 region has the DNA TGCGCCAGCAGCCAAGATTTATACCCCGGGACAGGGGGCGGCACTGAAGCTTTCTTT.

In its sample, this clone was seen once. This chain links TRBV19 with TRBJ2-1; weak D call: TRBD2 (5 bases). The ends were cut back, 6 bases at V and 2 bases at J, with 17 bases in the middle. This CDR3 spans 16 amino acids. Germline assignment: CDR1 LNHDA and CDR2 SQIVND (reference sequence). CDR3 loop: CASSPSPRVTYNEQFF. Here the CDR3 DNA reads TGTGCCAGTAGCCCCTCTCCGCGGGTTACCTACAATGAGCAGTTCTTC.

As regards this clone: The junction and the germline gene differ at one end; a read error may be behind it. This rearrangement joins TRBV28 to TRBJ1-1; the D gene is possibly TRBD1 (6 bases). The CDR3 consists of 19 residues. CDR1 MDHEN and CDR2 SYDVKM come from the germline V gene. CDR3 in DNA: TGTGCCAGCAGTTTATCCTCTTCGATCAGGGGATTGATGAACACTGAAGCTTCCTTT. Translating it yields CASSLSSSIRGLMNTEASF.

This rearrangement joins TRBV4-3 to TRBJ2-5; 12 bases map to TRBD2. This CDR3 is 20 amino acids long. Germline assignment: CDR1 LGHNA and CDR2 YSLEER. With V trimmed by 0 bases and J by 4 bases, 15 bases remained unmatched. The CDR3 DNA sequence: TGCGCCAGCAGCCAAGATCGTCTAGCGGGAGGGCCGAGTAGTCTAGAGACCCAGTACTTC. This translates into CASSQDRLAGGPSSLETQYF.

The chain is built from TRBV29-1 and TRBJ2-6; the D gene is possibly TRBD1 (5 bases). The CDR3 contains 14 residues. Germline V gene lookup returns CDR1 SQVTM and CDR2 ANQGSEA. V gave up 5 bases and J gave up 1 base, with 9 bases separating them. In DNA, the CDR3 is TGCAGCGTTCCGACAGCGTCTGGGGCCAACGTCCTGACTTTC. It codes for CSVPTASGANVLTF.

The chain is built from TRBV29-1 and TRBJ2-3; TRBD2 agrees at 8 bases. The trim removed 5 bases at V and 3 bases at J, leaving 7 bases unmatched. This CDR3 is 14 amino acids long. Germline V gene sequence: CDR1 SQVTM, CDR2 ANQGSEA. CDR3 loop: CSVCLAGRTDTQYF. The CDR3 DNA is TGCAGCGTTTGCTTAGCGGGACGGACAGATACGCAGTATTTT.

This sequence joins TRBV11-3 and TRBJ2-6; D gene ambiguous. V lost 5 bases, J lost 1 base, and 6 bases lay in between. The germline V gene has CDR1 SGHNT and CDR2 YENEEA. CDR3 length equals 14 residues. CDR3 sequence reads: CASSPHSGANVLTF. The CDR3 coding sequence is TGTGCCAGCAGCCCCCATTCTGGGGCCAACGTCCTGACTTTC.

CDR3 sequence reads: CASSPTGPSNQPQHF. The DNA of the CDR3 is TGTGCCAGCAGCCCGACAGGTCCTTCTAATCAGCCCCAGCATTTT. The rearrangement joins TRBV7-2 to TRBJ1-5; tentative D call: TRBD1 (6 bases). The V end lost 5 bases, the J end lost 4 bases, and 15 bases lay between the germline ends. The length of the CDR3 is 15 residues. Germline assignment: CDR1 SGHTA and CDR2 FQGNSA.

The J gene is TRBJ2-1, the V gene TRBV11-3, with TRBD1 as a possible D gene (6 bases). This CDR3 region has 15 residues. V was shortened by 1 base and J by 9 bases, with 16 bases between the two germline ends. Germline CDR1 reads SGHNT; CDR2 reads YENEEA. CDR3 amino acids: CASSLGPGESSEQFF. The CDR3 DNA sequence: TGTGCCAGCAGCTTAGGCCCAGGGGAAAGTTCTGAGCAGTTCTTC.

The chain employs TRBV4-1 and TRBJ2-3, with TRBD2 identical over 10 bases. V shed 4 bases, J shed 6 bases, and the junction held 4 bases outside the gene matches. The length of the CDR3 is 14 residues. Germline V CDR1 and CDR2: MGHRA, YSYEKL. The CDR3 protein is CASSPGTSEDTQYF. CDR3 coding DNA: TGCGCCAGCAGCCCCGGGACTAGCGAGGATACGCAGTATTTT.

The V gene is TRBV4-3, the J gene TRBJ2-3, with D perhaps matching TRBD1 (6 bases). Looked up from germline, CDR1 is LGHNA and CDR2 is YSLEER. The CDR3 is 15 residues long. V lost 4 bases, J lost 7 bases, and 18 bases lay in between. CDR3 sequence reads: CASSREWRTEHTQYF. The CDR3 DNA follows: TGCGCCAGCAGCCGAGAGTGGCGGACAGAACATACGCAGTATTTT.

This chain uses TRBV11-2 with TRBJ1-4; the D gene is possibly TRBD1 (5 bases). The V end was cut by 3 bases, the J end by 4 bases, with 18 bases between. The length of the CDR3 is 17 residues. Germline loops: CDR1 SGHAT, CDR2 FQNNGV. The CDR3 sequence is CASSFSPSAGLNEKLFF. For the CDR3, the DNA is TGTGCCAGCAGCTTTTCCCCTTCCGCAGGGCTTAATGAAAAACTGTTTTTT.